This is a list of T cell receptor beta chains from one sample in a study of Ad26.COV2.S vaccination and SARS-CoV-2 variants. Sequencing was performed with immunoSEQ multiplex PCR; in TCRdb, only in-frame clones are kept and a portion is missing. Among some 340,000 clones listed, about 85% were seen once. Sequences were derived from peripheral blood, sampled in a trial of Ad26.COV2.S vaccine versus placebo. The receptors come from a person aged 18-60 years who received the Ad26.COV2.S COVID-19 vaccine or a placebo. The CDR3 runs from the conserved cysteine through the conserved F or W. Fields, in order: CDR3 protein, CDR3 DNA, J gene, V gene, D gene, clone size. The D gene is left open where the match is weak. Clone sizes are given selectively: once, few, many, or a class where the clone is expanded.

CDR3aa: CASSLPGRGQETQYF
CDR3nt: TGTGCCAGCAGCTTACCAGGACGGGGCCAAGAGACCCAGTACTTC
j_gene: TRBJ2-5
v_gene: TRBV5-4
d_gene: .
abundance: .

CDR3aa: CASSLGSGLVGRGETQYF
CDR3nt: TGTGCCAGCAGTCTTGGGTCGGGACTAGTCGGCCGTGGGGAGACCCAGTACTTC
j_gene: TRBJ2-5
v_gene: TRBV5-4
d_gene: TRBD2
abundance: .

CDR3aa: CASSQMKSTGTYEQYF
CDR3nt: TGTGCCAGTAGCCAAATGAAAAGCACGGGAACCTACGAGCAGTACTTC
j_gene: TRBJ2-7
v_gene: TRBV19
d_gene: .
abundance: once

CDR3aa: CASSLSSPGEAFF
CDR3nt: TGTGCCAGCAGCTTGAGTTCTCCGGGGGAAGCTTTCTTT
j_gene: TRBJ1-1
v_gene: TRBV5-6
d_gene: .
abundance: .

CDR3aa: CASSQVEAGGENEQFF
CDR3nt: TGCGCCAGCAGCCAAGTGGAAGCGGGGGGGGAGAATGAGCAGTTCTTC
j_gene: TRBJ2-1
v_gene: TRBV4-1
d_gene: TRBD2
abundance: .

CDR3aa: CASSLGTGYEQYF
CDR3nt: TGTGCCAGCAGCTTGGGGACAGGATACGAGCAGTACTTC
j_gene: TRBJ2-7
v_gene: TRBV7-3
d_gene: TRBD1
abundance: .

CDR3aa: CASSFPGRLSYEQYF
CDR3nt: TGTGCCAGCAGTTTCCCGGGACGTTTATCCTACGAGCAGTACTTC
j_gene: TRBJ2-7
v_gene: TRBV28
d_gene: .
abundance: once

CDR3aa: CASNVGTGENNYGYTF
CDR3nt: TGCGCCAGCAACGTTGGGACAGGGGAAAACAACTATGGCTACACCTTC
j_gene: TRBJ1-2
v_gene: TRBV5-1
d_gene: TRBD1
abundance: .

CDR3aa: CASSDRGTRRTGELFF
CDR3nt: TGTGCCAGTAGTGACCGGGGCACGAGAAGGACCGGGGAGCTGTTTTTT
j_gene: TRBJ2-2
v_gene: TRBV19
d_gene: .
abundance: once

CDR3aa: CASSAQLTGELFF
CDR3nt: TGTGCCAGCAGCGCACAGCTAACCGGGGAGCTGTTTTTT
j_gene: TRBJ2-2
v_gene: TRBV7-2
d_gene: .
abundance: .

CDR3aa: CASSPWGYGYTF
CDR3nt: TGTGCCAGCAGTCCCTGGGGGTACGGCTACACCTTC
j_gene: TRBJ1-2
v_gene: TRBV6-5
d_gene: .
abundance: .

CDR3aa: CATLNAQGGTEAFF
CDR3nt: TGTGCCACCCTAAATGCTCAGGGGGGCACTGAAGCTTTCTTT
j_gene: TRBJ1-1
v_gene: TRBV7-9
d_gene: TRBD1
abundance: few

CDR3aa: CASSRLPPVDPSPLHF
CDR3nt: TGTGCCAGCAGCCGCCTCCCCCCTGTCGATCCTTCACCCCTCCACTTT
j_gene: TRBJ1-6
v_gene: TRBV27
d_gene: .
abundance: .

CDR3aa: CASSQDREALKTQYF
CDR3nt: TGTGCCAGCAGTCAGGACAGGGAAGCACTTAAGACCCAGTACTTC
j_gene: TRBJ2-5
v_gene: TRBV5-4
d_gene: TRBD1
abundance: .

CDR3aa: CASSHKAGGAGEQYF
CDR3nt: TGTGCCAGCAGCCACAAGGCAGGGGGGGCGGGCGAGCAGTACTTC
j_gene: TRBJ2-7
v_gene: TRBV4-2
d_gene: .
abundance: .

CDR3aa: CSAPFDYEQYF
CDR3nt: TGCAGTGCCCCCTTTGACTACGAGCAGTACTTC
j_gene: TRBJ2-7
v_gene: TRBV20-1
d_gene: .
abundance: .

CDR3aa: CASRKEEVGEKLFF
CDR3nt: TGTGCCAGCAGAAAGGAGGAGGTGGGTGAAAAACTGTTTTTT
j_gene: TRBJ1-4
v_gene: TRBV6-5
d_gene: .
abundance: .

CDR3aa: CASSLPRVDGYTF
CDR3nt: TGTGCCAGCAGTTTACCGAGGGTGGATGGCTACACCTTC
j_gene: TRBJ1-2
v_gene: TRBV28
d_gene: .
abundance: .

CDR3aa: CASSITETQYF
CDR3nt: TGTGCCAGCAGCATAACAGAGACCCAGTACTTC
j_gene: TRBJ2-5
v_gene: TRBV6-5
d_gene: .
abundance: .

CDR3aa: CAIRTGSGETQYF
CDR3nt: TGTGCCATCAGAACAGGCTCAGGGGAGACCCAGTACTTC
j_gene: TRBJ2-5
v_gene: TRBV10-3
d_gene: .
abundance: .

CDR3aa: CASSYQGTSGGALDTQYF
CDR3nt: TGTGCCAGCAGCTACCAAGGGACTAGCGGGGGGGCATTGGATACGCAGTATTTT
j_gene: TRBJ2-3
v_gene: TRBV7-9
d_gene: TRBD2
abundance: few

CDR3aa: CASSDGTGVSTDTQYF
CDR3nt: TGTGCCAGCAGTGATGGGACAGGGGTGAGCACAGATACGCAGTATTTT
j_gene: TRBJ2-3
v_gene: TRBV6-1
d_gene: TRBD1
abundance: .

CDR3aa: CASSSLTGGRQPQHF
CDR3nt: TGTGCCAGCAGTTCGCTTACAGGGGGCAGGCAGCCCCAGCATTTT
j_gene: TRBJ1-5
v_gene: TRBV28
d_gene: TRBD1
abundance: .

CDR3aa: CASSPERGSYNEQFF
CDR3nt: TGTGCCAGCTCACCCGAGCGGGGCTCCTACAATGAGCAGTTCTTC
j_gene: TRBJ2-1
v_gene: TRBV18
d_gene: TRBD2
abundance: few

CDR3aa: CASSGRLAGTDTQYF
CDR3nt: TGTGCCAGCAGTGGAAGACTAGCGGGAACAGATACGCAGTATTTT
j_gene: TRBJ2-3
v_gene: TRBV2
d_gene: TRBD2
abundance: .

CDR3aa: CASRGFGHTGELFF
CDR3nt: TGTGCCAGCAGGGGGTTCGGACATACCGGGGAGCTGTTTTTT
j_gene: TRBJ2-2
v_gene: TRBV6-5
d_gene: .
abundance: .

CDR3aa: CASSSWGTTYEQYF
CDR3nt: TGTGCCAGCAGTTCTTGGGGGACAACCTACGAGCAGTACTTC
j_gene: TRBJ2-7
v_gene: TRBV6-2/TRBV6-3
d_gene: .
abundance: .

CDR3aa: CASSVATGMNTEAFF
CDR3nt: TGTGCCAGCAGCGTAGCTACAGGGATGAACACTGAAGCTTTCTTT
j_gene: TRBJ1-1
v_gene: TRBV9
d_gene: .
abundance: .

CDR3aa: CASSVARQGASYEQYF
CDR3nt: TGTGCCAGCAGCGTAGCTAGACAGGGAGCCTCCTACGAGCAGTACTTC
j_gene: TRBJ2-7
v_gene: TRBV9
d_gene: TRBD1
abundance: .

CDR3aa: CASSEAGLKSYEQYF
CDR3nt: TGTGCCAGTAGCGAGGCGGGACTAAAATCCTACGAGCAGTACTTC
j_gene: TRBJ2-7
v_gene: TRBV19
d_gene: TRBD2
abundance: .

CDR3aa: CASSRRLAGGLHYEQYF
CDR3nt: TGTGCCAGCAGTCGACGACTAGCGGGGGGGCTTCACTACGAGCAGTACTTC
j_gene: TRBJ2-7
v_gene: TRBV6-6
d_gene: TRBD2
abundance: .

CDR3aa: CASSVWGQETQYF
CDR3nt: TGTGCCAGCAGCGTATGGGGGCAAGAGACCCAGTACTTC
j_gene: TRBJ2-5
v_gene: TRBV9
d_gene: .
abundance: .

CDR3aa: CASRRSGGGASTDTQYF
CDR3nt: TGTGCCAGCAGGCGCTCTGGCGGGGGGGCCAGCACAGATACGCAGTATTTT
j_gene: TRBJ2-3
v_gene: TRBV2
d_gene: TRBD2
abundance: .

CDR3aa: CASSLSVRHTEAFF
CDR3nt: TGTGCCAGCAGCTTGTCAGTCCGACACACTGAAGCTTTCTTT
j_gene: TRBJ1-1
v_gene: TRBV7-9
d_gene: .
abundance: .